The text below deals with one T cell receptor (beta chain). The data derive from a study of T cell changes during pregnancy in multiple sclerosis. Assay: immunoSEQ multiplex PCR; the TCRdb copy retains only in-frame clones and omits some. The table has 20,000 to 25,000 clones, roughly nine tenths seen once; the top ten hold around 0.67%. Trimming cost V 6 bases and J 3 bases; bases outside gene matches: 7. The CDR3 totals 15 residues. Germline V gene sequence: CDR1 WNHNN, CDR2 SYGVQD (reference sequence). V gene TRBV10-1 combines with J gene TRBJ2-3; 9 positions match TRBD1. This sample comprised CD4+ T cells from peripheral blood mononuclear cells, obtained in the third trimester of pregnancy. This TCR was recovered from a female donor in good health, enrolled as a control in a pregnancy study. Here the CDR3 DNA reads TGCGCCAGCAGCTCGGGACAGGGTACGACAGATACGCAGTATTTT. It specifies CASSSGQGTTDTQYF.